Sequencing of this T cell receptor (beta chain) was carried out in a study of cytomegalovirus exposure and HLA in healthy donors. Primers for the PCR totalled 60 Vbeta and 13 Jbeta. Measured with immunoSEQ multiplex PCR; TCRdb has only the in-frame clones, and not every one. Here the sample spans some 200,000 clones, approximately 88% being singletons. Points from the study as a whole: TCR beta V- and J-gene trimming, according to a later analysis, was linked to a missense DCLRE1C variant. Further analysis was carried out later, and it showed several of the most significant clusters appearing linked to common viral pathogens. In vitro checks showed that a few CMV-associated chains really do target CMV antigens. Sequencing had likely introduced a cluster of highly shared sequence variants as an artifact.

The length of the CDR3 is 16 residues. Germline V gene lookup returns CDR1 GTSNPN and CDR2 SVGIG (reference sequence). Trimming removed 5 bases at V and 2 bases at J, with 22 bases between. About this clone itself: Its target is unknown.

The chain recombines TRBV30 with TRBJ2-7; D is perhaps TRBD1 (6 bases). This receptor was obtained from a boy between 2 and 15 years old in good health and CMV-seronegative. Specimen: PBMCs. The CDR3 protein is CAWLPPPPGHTYEQYF. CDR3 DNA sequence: TGTGCCTGGCTTCCCCCGCCGCCGGGACATACCTACGAGCAGTACTTC.